This TCR beta chain comes out of a study of regulatory T cells in long-lasting Graves disease. The table lists this clonotype with many counts. Time point of the sample: newly diagnosed GD, antithyroid drugs for less than 3 months. After RNA was extracted from PBMCs, the TCR library was made from it. Construction of TCR beta libraries relied on iRepertoire HTBI primers and on Arm-PCR targeting CDR3 regions. Study processing details: Identified segments across samples numbered roughly 62 TRBV and approximately 14 TRBJ. TCRdb reprocessed the multiplex PCR reads via MiXCR and lists one record per CDR3 protein. In this record, the V and J calls reflect TCRdb's handling and not the investigators' own analysis. Of 560,000 or so distinct CDR3 sequences in the sample, about 16% are singletons; the top ten hold approximately 12%. This sample was shared with a second study, whose subject was T cells in Graves' hyperthyroidism and ophthalmopathy.

The source of this sequence is a man between 18 and 29 years old with Graves disease. Material: peripheral blood mononuclear cells (PBMCs), obtained at new diagnosis, from a patient treated with antithyroid drugs.

CDR3 sequence (DNA): TGTGCCTGGCAGGAAACAGTCTACACTGAAGCTTTCTTT. Amino acid sequence: CAWQETVYTEAFF. The V and J genes are TRBV30 and TRBJ1-1; D gene unclear. The ends were cut back, 5 bases at V and 3 bases at J, with 13 bases in the middle. Germline-derived CDR1 and CDR2 are GTSNPN and SVGIG (reference sequence). The CDR3 is 13 amino acids.